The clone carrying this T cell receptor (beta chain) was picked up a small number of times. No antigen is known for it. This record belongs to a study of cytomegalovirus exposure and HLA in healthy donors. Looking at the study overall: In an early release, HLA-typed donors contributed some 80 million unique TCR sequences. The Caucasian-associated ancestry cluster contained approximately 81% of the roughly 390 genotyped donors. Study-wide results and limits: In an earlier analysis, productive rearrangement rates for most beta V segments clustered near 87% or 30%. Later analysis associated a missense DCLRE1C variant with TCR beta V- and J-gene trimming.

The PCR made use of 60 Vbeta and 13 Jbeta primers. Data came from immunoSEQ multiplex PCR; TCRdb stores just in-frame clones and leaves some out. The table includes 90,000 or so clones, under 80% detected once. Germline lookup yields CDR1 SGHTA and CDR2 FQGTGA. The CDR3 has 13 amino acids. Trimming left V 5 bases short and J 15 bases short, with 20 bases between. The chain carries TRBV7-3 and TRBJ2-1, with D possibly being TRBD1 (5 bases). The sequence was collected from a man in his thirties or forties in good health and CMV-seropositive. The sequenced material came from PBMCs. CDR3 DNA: TGTGCCAGCAGCCCGTTCGAGGTGGGGCCTGCGTTCTTC. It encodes CASSPFEVGPAFF.